These 19 T cell receptor beta chains came from one sample sequenced in a study of OX40 agonist ivuxolimab in advanced cancers. Produced via immunoSEQ multiplex PCR; TCRdb's table is partial and in-frame only. The repertoire holds around 70,000 clones, with just under 85% as singletons. Sequenced material: CD4+ or CD8+ T cells sorted from blood, taken in a trial of the OX40 agonist ivuxolimab. These receptors all stem from an adult with an advanced solid tumor such as melanoma, head and neck, liver or kidney cancer.

V is TRBV11-2 and J is TRBJ2-7; D may match TRBD1 or TRBD2 (5 bases each). Trimming cost V 5 bases and J 3 bases, with 14 bases left between them. Germline V gene lookup returns CDR1 SGHAT and CDR2 FQNNGV. The CDR3 sequence is 14 residues long. The CDR3 sequence is CASSPLGRGYEQYF. CDR3 sequence (DNA): TGTGCCAGCAGCCCCTTGGGACGAGGCTACGAGCAGTACTTC.

The V gene is TRBV19, the J gene TRBJ2-3; a possible D gene is TRBD1 (5 bases). CDR1 is LNHDA and CDR2 is SQIVND in the germline V gene (reference sequence). The CDR3 covers 16 residues. V lost 4 bases to trimming and J lost 5 bases, with 19 bases between them. The CDR3 here is CASSTRQPHGGDTQYF. Written as DNA, the CDR3 is TGTGCCAGTAGTACAAGACAGCCTCACGGTGGAGATACGCAGTATTTT. Supplemented by reference TRBV19 and TRBJ2-3, the full variable domain reads DGGITQSPKYLFRKEGQNVTLSCEQNLNHDAMYWYRQDPGQGLRLIYYSQIVNDFQKGDIAEGYSVSREKKESFPLTVTSAQKNPTAFYLCASSTRQPHGGDTQYFGPGTRLTVL.

The chain couples TRBV28 to TRBJ1-1; a possible D gene is TRBD1 (5 bases). Trimming cost V 5 bases and J 5 bases, with 15 bases left between them. The germline V gene has CDR1 MDHEN and CDR2 SYDVKM. The CDR3 totals 14 residues. The CDR3 is CASSPGTVRTEAFF. The CDR3 bases are TGTGCCAGCAGTCCCGGGACCGTTAGGACTGAAGCTTTCTTT.

Comments on this clone: Other DNA sequences in the sample encode the same CDR3. V usage is TRBV18 and J usage is TRBJ2-5; weak D call: TRBD2 (5 bases). Between the trimmed V and J ends, which lost 1 base and 5 bases, there was a span of 5 bases. CDR1 is KGHSH and CDR2 is LQKENI in the germline V gene. This CDR3 has 12 amino acids. The CDR3 loop reads CASSPREETQYF. The CDR3 region has the DNA TGTGCCAGCTCACCACGGGAGGAGACCCAGTACTTC. Combining the CDR3 with reference TRBV18 and TRBJ2-5 gives the whole variable domain NAGVMQNPRHLVRRRGQEARLRCSPMKGHSHVYWYRQLPEEGLKFMVYLQKENIIDESGMPKERFSAEFPKEGPSILRIQQVVRGDSAAYFCASSPREETQYFGPGTRLLVL.

J is TRBJ2-3 and V is TRBV7-9, with 7 positions matching TRBD2. Germline V CDR1 and CDR2: SEHNR, FQNEAQ (reference sequence). The CDR3 has 15 residues. After removal of 5 bases from V and 2 bases from J, the junction contained 7 bases not matched to a gene. The CDR3 DNA follows: TGTGCCAGCAGCCCAAGCGGGATACACACAGATACGCAGTATTTT. Its protein product is CASSPSGIHTDTQYF.

CDR3 nucleotide sequence: TGTGCCAGCAGTACCACGACAGGGAGGTTTTCTGAAAAACTGTTTTTT. It is translated as CASSTTTGRFSEKLFF. The chain carries TRBV6-6 and TRBJ1-4, with 7 positions matching TRBD1. Germline CDR1 MNHNY, CDR2 SVGAGI (reference sequence). Germline trimming cut 5 bases from V and 7 bases from J; bases unmatched to any gene: 13. The CDR3 runs 16 residues.

DNA for the CDR3: TGTGCCAGTAGCATACAGGCAATTGGGACTCACGAGCAGTACTTC. It codes for CASSIQAIGTHEQYF. The rearrangement joins TRBV19 to TRBJ2-7, with a possible D match to TRBD2 (6 bases). V was pared by 6 bases and J by 5 bases, with 20 bases between. The CDR3 is made up of 15 amino acids. CDR1 and CDR2 from the germline V gene are LNHDA and SQIVND (reference sequence). Looking up the rest from reference TRBV19 and TRBJ2-7 gives the full variable domain: DGGITQSPKYLFRKEGQNVTLSCEQNLNHDAMYWYRQDPGQGLRLIYYSQIVNDFQKGDIAEGYSVSREKKESFPLTVTSAQKNPTAFYLCASSIQAIGTHEQYFGPGTRLTVT.

This clone occurred once. The rearrangement joins TRBV7-9 to TRBJ1-2; D unresolved. The CDR3 consists of 17 residues. Germline values: CDR1 SEHNR, CDR2 FQNEAQ (reference sequence). Trimming took 3 bases from V and 0 from J, leaving 17 bases between them. The DNA of the CDR3 is TGTGCCAGCAGCTTTTTTGGGAACCAGCTTCCTAACTATGGCTACACCTTC. It translates to CASSFFGNQLPNYGYTF.

V is TRBV6-1 and J is TRBJ2-6, with D hard to call. The germline V gene has CDR1 MNHNS and CDR2 SASEGT. CDR3 length: 14 amino acids. V dropped 6 bases and J dropped 1 base, with 7 bases sitting between them. CDR3 sequence reads: CASRVGSGANVLTF. CDR3 sequence (DNA): TGTGCCAGCAGAGTGGGGTCTGGGGCCAACGTCCTGACTTTC.

The chain has TRBV7-9 and TRBJ2-5, with 12 bases fitting TRBD2. There are 16 residues in the CDR3. J lost 5 bases, V lost 1 base, and 5 bases had no gene match. The V gene's germline CDR1 is SEHNR and CDR2 FQNEAQ (reference sequence). Written as DNA, the CDR3 is TGTGCCAGCAGCTTAGGGACTAGCGGGATGAAGGAGACCCAGTACTTC. Translation gives CASSLGTSGMKETQYF. The variable domain in full, completed from reference TRBV7-9 and TRBJ2-5, reads DTGVSQNPRHKITKRGQNVTFRCDPISEHNRLYWYRQTLGQGPEFLTYFQNEAQLEKSRLLSDRFSAERPKGSFSTLEIQRTEQGDSAMYLCASSLGTSGMKETQYFGPGTRLLVL.

The rearrangement uses TRBV2 and TRBJ1-1; TRBD1 aligns across 7 bases. This CDR3 region has 17 residues. Germline V gene data show CDR1 as SNHLY and CDR2 as FYNNEI. J gave up 5 bases and V 1 base, and 13 bases lay outside the gene matches. The CDR3 reads CASSEGAERTGRTEAFF. The CDR3 coding sequence is TGTGCCAGCAGTGAAGGGGCTGAACGGACAGGAAGGACTGAAGCTTTCTTT.

This sequence joins TRBV5-6 and TRBJ1-5; no clear D. V lost 4 bases, J lost 2 bases, and 7 bases lay in between. Germline loops: CDR1 SGHDT, CDR2 YYEEEE. The CDR3 loop spans 13 amino acids. The CDR3: CASSIDRNQPQHF. Here the CDR3 DNA reads TGTGCCAGCAGCATTGACCGCAATCAGCCCCAGCATTTT.

This sequence joins TRBV5-1 and TRBJ2-2, with unresolved D. The CDR3 contains 13 residues. Germline CDR1 reads SGHRS; CDR2 reads YFSETQ. V was pared by 0 bases and J by 3 bases, with 3 bases between. CDR3 sequence: CASSLGDTGELFF. The CDR3 region has the DNA TGCGCCAGCAGCTTGGGGGACACCGGGGAGCTGTTTTTT.

This clone was counted only a few times. The chain is built from TRBV2 and TRBJ2-7, with D unresolved. Between the trimmed V and J ends, which lost 0 bases and 7 bases, there was a span of 10 bases. Germline V CDR1 and CDR2: SNHLY, FYNNEI. The CDR3 has 13 residues. The CDR3 DNA reads as TGTGCCAGCAGTGAAGCTACGTTGGGGGAGCAGTACTTC. Its translation is CASSEATLGEQYF.

This chain connects TRBV28 to TRBJ2-7; 10 positions match TRBD1. The CDR3 extends over 14 amino acids. Germline lookup yields CDR1 MDHEN and CDR2 SYDVKM. V gave up 6 bases and J gave up 6 bases; unmatched junction bases: 8. CDR3 sequence: CASSRQGAPFEQYV. The CDR3 DNA reads as TGTGCCAGCAGCCGACAGGGGGCCCCATTCGAGCAGTACGTC.

Here the CDR3 DNA reads TGTGCCAGCAGTTTACCGGAACAGGTTAGCAATCAGCCCCAGCATTTT. This encodes CASSLPEQVSNQPQHF. The chain combines TRBV28 with TRBJ1-5; TRBD1 is a possible D gene (5 bases). Germline V gene sequence: CDR1 MDHEN, CDR2 SYDVKM. V lost 2 bases, J lost 0 bases, and 11 bases lay in between. The CDR3 consists of 16 residues.

V is TRBV7-9 and J is TRBJ1-2; TRBD1 might be the D (5 bases). V dropped 3 bases and J dropped 8 bases, with 10 bases sitting between them. Germline CDR1 SEHNR, CDR2 FQNEAQ (reference sequence). The CDR3 runs to 12 residues. CDR3 DNA: TGTGCCAGCAGCTTCGACAGTAGCGGCTACACCTTC. Translation gives CASSFDSSGYTF.

The chain couples TRBV5-4 to TRBJ1-2; TRBD1 agrees at 7 bases. Trimming cost V 2 bases and J 4 bases; bases outside gene matches: 8. CDR1 is SGHNT and CDR2 is YYREEE in the germline V gene (reference sequence). This CDR3 has 15 amino acids. The CDR3 sequence is CASSFRGGRFYGYTF. The CDR3 DNA reads TGTGCCAGCAGCTTCAGAGGGGGCCGATTCTATGGCTACACCTTC. Full variable domain (missing parts from reference TRBV5-4 and TRBJ1-2): ETGVTQSPTHLIKTRGQQVTLRCSSQSGHNTVSWYQQALGQGPQFIFQYYREEENGRGNFPPRFSGLQFPNYSSELNVNALELDDSALYLCASSFRGGRFYGYTFGSGTRLTVV.

The J gene is TRBJ2-2, the V gene TRBV5-6, with 14 bases aligning to TRBD2. This CDR3 is built from 16 residues. Per germline, CDR1 SGHDT and CDR2 YYEEEE. The trim removed 4 bases at V and 6 bases at J, leaving 5 bases unmatched. The CDR3: CASSLGLAGEAGELFF. The CDR3, as DNA: TGTGCCAGCAGCCTGGGACTAGCGGGAGAGGCCGGGGAGCTGTTTTTT.